This TCR beta chain came from a study of cytomegalovirus exposure and HLA in healthy donors (dated 2017 in TCRdb). For the wider study: According to an earlier analysis of a few hundred of the donors, about 179 million T cells yielded 117 million unique TCR beta sequences and about 280 Gb of sequence data. Roughly 320 gigabases of sequencing data and about 92 million unique TCR sequences made up an early release that covered several hundred HLA-typed donors. Among the roughly 410 genotyped donors, approximately 82% belonged to the genetic ancestry cluster associated with self-reported Caucasian donors. The study aimed to test whether signatures of past pathogen exposure could be identified by cataloging public T cell receptors. The T cell repertoires of some 700 subjects were profiled by immunosequencing and related to cytomegalovirus serostatus. Along with the roughly 670-subject first cohort, a separate validation cohort of over a hundred different subjects was used. To predict cytomegalovirus infection status, the study combined high-throughput TCR immunosequencing, statistical association of individual TCRs with disease status, and machine learning. A later analysis re-examined previously published TCR beta repertoires from just over 650 donors and added high-resolution HLA genotyping to investigate patterns of TCR occurrence. The later analysis used no new phenotypic data to find candidate immune exposures, relying instead on TCR beta sequences and their occurrence across donors. An earlier analysis of 500 to 650 of the donors applied high-throughput TCR beta sequencing to assess whether each TCR beta V gene segment acted as functional or pseudogenic. Donor age, sex, ethnicity and CMV serostatus were collected together with the repertoire data. In a later genetic analysis, genome-wide SNP genotypes for about three fifths of the 666 donors were used, and that subset was treated as a discovery cohort. All discovery cohort repertoires had been generated using a single sequencing platform. HLA typing covered class I and class II loci at four-digit resolution. Typing coverage differed by locus: A, B, C, DRB1 and DQB1 were typed in about 620-640 donors, DQA1 in 522, DPA1 in 606, and DPB1 in 400 to 480. Because of strong linkage in the cohort, roughly five DR-DQ haplotypes were treated as single units for association and clustering. On average, 235,054 unique TCR beta nucleotide sequences were sequenced per donor among roughly 430 genotyped donors of the cohort, with roughly 18% of those sequences being non-productive. Broader findings and caveats from the paper: In both the original and validation cohorts, the classifier was reported to diagnose cytomegalovirus status with high specificity and sensitivity. This cohort had only TCR beta chains sequenced, and the lack of alpha or paired-chain data limited which features could be detected. For the cohort, immune exposure information was limited to CMV serostatus. Most CMV-associated TCR beta chains appeared to be HLA-restricted in a later analysis, and the HLA associations seemed to be driven largely by CMV exposure. The authors suggested that the approach could potentially be extended to other disease states and immunological phenotypes. Some IMGT-functional V segments, including TRBV6-2 and TRBV6-3, could not be told apart with the 87-base-pair reads, so those segments were excluded. Because counts were too low, seventeen rarely observed V segments, including chromosome 9 orphons, were left out of the earlier analysis of a few hundred of the donors. HLA typing was unavailable for some donors at each locus, so association tests used only the typed subset. Most TCR sequences were seen in very few donors, while some public TCRs were found in many individuals. A later analysis found that TCR association rates varied across HLA loci, with DRB1 alleles showing the most associated TCRs and HLA-C alleles the fewest. The sequencing pipeline was judged likely to have produced a cluster of highly shared sequence variants as a technical artifact. Assigning TCR associations to individual alleles was difficult when HLA alleles, especially DR and DQ, strongly co-occurred. A later analysis reported that several top co-occurrence clusters appeared linked to parvovirus B19, influenza, CMV and Epstein-Barr virus. Sequencing depth was assumed to be roughly uniform across donors in the presence/absence analyses, though that assumption may not hold. Compared with the approximately 670-donor mean, donors in an Asian-associated ancestry cluster had fewer N-insertions in productive TCRs, according to a later genetic analysis. In the study, 164 TCR beta chains were listed as associated with cytomegalovirus. V-gene and J-gene trimming of TCR beta chains was associated with a missense DCLRE1C variant in a later genetic analysis, and the association was replicated in an independent cohort. In vitro tests confirmed that a few of the cytomegalovirus-associated TCR beta chains recognize cytomegalovirus antigens. Correlated functional status among segregating V segments might reflect linkage disequilibrium, but an unknown experimental factor could not be ruled out. In a later analysis, HLA-associated TCR beta chains showed more clonal expansion and lower generation probabilities than non-associated chains that were equally common. At a false discovery rate of 0.05, a later analysis linked under 20,000 TCR beta sequences to specific HLA alleles. Broadly in line with IMGT annotations, most TCR beta V segments showed up in productive rearrangements about 90% or about 30% of the time in an earlier analysis of several hundred of the donors. A further reported finding was that TCR beta sequences accurately predicted the HLA-A and HLA-B alleles for most subjects in the first cohort.

Library method: the immunoSEQ multiplex PCR assay. The multiplex PCR relied on a mix of 60 forward primers for TCR Vbeta segments and 13 reverse primers for TCR Jbeta segments. A multiplex PCR assay on genomic DNA amplified the CDR3 region of rearranged TCR beta genes. The amplified TCR beta libraries were sequenced on the Illumina HiSeq System as 87-base-pair reads. From the authors' description of their analysis: A later analysis counted about 80 million unique TCR beta chains across the 666 repertoires, and about 10 million of these chains were shared by at least two donors. To remove PCR and sequencing errors, raw reads were error-corrected and collapsed into unique sequences using a nearest-neighbor algorithm that merged closely related sequences. V, D and J gene segments were assigned by aligning CDR3 sequences to IMGT reference sequences. For a sequence to be retained, a match of at least six nucleotides to both a V gene segment and a J gene segment was required. Rearrangements were called productive when the CDR3 lacked stop codons and stayed in frame with V and J; all others were non-productive. CDR3 was defined by IMGT convention, running from the second conserved V-encoded cysteine to the conserved J-encoded phenylalanine. Sequences without an unambiguous match to a single V gene segment were excluded from the earlier analysis of approximately 600 of the donors. In an earlier analysis of almost 600 of the donors, a V segment was called functional when productive rearrangements were above 56.7%, and segregating when the standard deviation between donors exceeded 5%. To diagnose cytomegalovirus status from the catalog of TCR beta chain sequences, a statistical classification framework was built. A later analysis assigned V and J genes by comparing TCR nucleotide sequences with IMGT/GENE-DB human TR gene sequences. Using the TCRdist pipeline, a later analysis assigned CDR3 sequences along with most-parsimonious VDJ recombination scenarios. In a later analysis, each TCR beta chain was defined by its CDR3 amino acid sequence together with its V-gene family, and reads without a unique V-gene family were excluded. As a way to deal with suspected cross-contamination and a sequencing artifact, a later analysis dropped under 600 nucleotide sequences that were highly shared and had low generation probability. A later analysis calculated a clonal expansion index for each public chain from normalized within-repertoire ranks of inferred template counts. A later analysis computed generation probabilities with a VDJ recombination model fitted to out-of-frame rearrangements, and checked the results against IGoR. In a later analysis, hypergeometric tests were used to score TCR-TCR, TCR-HLA and TCR-CMV co-occurrence, with a repertoire-size bias correction applied to TCR pairs. A later analysis estimated false discovery rates by permuting HLA or CMV assignments 20 times. In a later analysis, co-occurring TCRs were grouped using DBSCAN, and TCRdist sequence similarity was added for clustering within HLA-allele-positive subsets. For co-occurrence clustering, repertoires with fewer than 30,000 or more than 120,000 public chains were excluded, along with 4 to 6 repertoires with anomalous nucleotide sharing. TCRdb holds this immuneACCESS table with in-frame rearrangements only. Some clones are missing; in checked studies, unresolved V genes explain under half, and the rest has no known cause. V and J calls plus clone size are reproduced from that table; the DNA served to infer D and trimming. This sample's table has entries for approximately 140,000 clones. 1.6% of the sample rests with the top ten.

Points on this clone: No antigen is known for it.

The germline V end is reduced by 4 bases and the J end by 3 bases; junction bases left unmatched: 6. There are 14 amino acids in the CDR3, from cysteine to phenylalanine inclusive. Here the CDR3 DNA is all that survives: 42 bases in frame from base 1. CDR1 and CDR2 (SGHRS, YFSETQ) derive from the germline V gene. The cohort comprised several hundred healthy bone marrow donors. Cohort members were all nominally healthy when sampled, although unrecorded immune exposures were likely present. The donor tested CMV seronegative, placing the donor among the 350 or so seronegative members of the cohort. A peripheral blood sample was provided by each donor, and peripheral blood mononuclear cells were used for TCR beta sequencing. Genomic DNA extraction from the blood cell samples was performed with the Qiagen DNeasy Blood Extraction Kit.

The material sequenced was PBMCs. This receptor chain uses TRBV5-1 and TRBJ2-5; the central 7 bases match TRBD1. The receptor was isolated from a woman aged 45-65 years in good health and CMV-seronegative. The base sequence is TGCGCCAGCAGCCCTAGCACAGGGGAAGAGACCCAGTACTTC. Its translation reads: CASSPSTGEETQYF.